This TCR beta chain comes out of a study of blood T cell repertoires in COVID-19. The germline V gene encodes CDR1 MGHRA and CDR2 YSYEKL. CDR3 length: 20 amino acids. Trimming removed 2 bases from V and 0 bases from J; junction bases left unmatched: 16. Generated by immunoSEQ multiplex PCR, the TCRdb table keeps only in-frame clones and is missing some. Counted here are about 300,000 clones, roughly 90% occurring once; the ten biggest clones make up about 8.5%. The sequenced material came from peripheral blood. The clonotype comes from a man aged 18-30 years with active or convalescent COVID-19. The gene calls are TRBV4-1 and TRBJ2-7; 10 bases fit TRBD1. The CDR3 loop is CASSQFGGTGVAKNSYEQYF. The DNA for the CDR3 is TGCGCCAGCAGCCAATTCGGGGGGACAGGGGTCGCCAAAAACTCCTACGAGCAGTACTTC.